Given below is one TCR beta chain in context. The entry originates in a study of cytomegalovirus exposure and HLA in healthy donors. PCR involved 60 Vbeta and 13 Jbeta primers. Repertoires were generated with immunoSEQ multiplex PCR, while TCRdb's copy carries only in-frame clones and drops some. Here the sample spans 120,000 or so clones, around three quarters being singletons. The sequencing sample was made of PBMCs. This TCR was sampled from a man aged 25 to 40 in good health and CMV-seronegative.

The CDR3 nucleotides are TGCGCCAGCAGCTTTGGACAGGGGGCCCAAGAGACCCAGTACTTC. This encodes CASSFGQGAQETQYF. The gene calls are TRBV5-1 and TRBJ2-5; 11 nucleotides match TRBD1. The V gene's germline CDR1 is SGHRS and CDR2 YFSETQ. The J segment lost 1 base and the V segment lost 2 bases, leaving 1 base of the junction unmatched. CDR3 length equals 15 residues.